This entry lists 21 T cell receptor beta chains sequenced from one sample in a study of high-grade serous ovarian cancer treatment subgroups. Tumor samples were obtained before definitive surgery or chemotherapy. Assay: immunoSEQ multiplex PCR; the TCRdb copy retains only in-frame clones and omits some. The table includes 10,000 to 12,000 clones, 55% to 70% detected once. Sequenced input: tumor tissue. These receptors were taken from a human donor with high-grade serous ovarian cancer.

The rearrangement joins TRBV30 to TRBJ2-7; possible D gene TRBD2, 6 bases. This CDR3 spans 14 amino acids. The V and J ends lost 4 bases and 3 bases respectively, with 16 bases between them. CDR1 is GTSNPN, CDR2 SVGIG, per germline (reference sequence). The CDR3 is CAWKSGVGGYEQYF. The CDR3 nucleotides read TGTGCCTGGAAGTCGGGGGTTGGGGGCTACGAGCAGTACTTC.

The CDR3: CASSLRGTDTQYF. The CDR3 nucleotides are TGTGCCAGCAGCTTAAGGGGCACAGATACGCAGTATTTT. This rearrangement joins TRBV13 to TRBJ2-3; D is uncertain. This CDR3 spans 13 amino acids. Per the germline V gene, CDR1 is PRHDT and CDR2 is FYEKMQ (reference sequence). Trimming removed 2 bases at V and 1 base at J, with 4 bases between. Filled out from reference TRBV13 and TRBJ2-3, the complete variable domain reads AAGVIQSPRHLIKEKRETATLKCYPIPRHDTVYWYQQGPGQDPQFLISFYEKMQSDKGSIPDRFSAQQFSDYHSELNMSSLELGDSALYFCASSLRGTDTQYFGPGTRLTVL.

This chain uses TRBV5-1 with TRBJ2-5; 8 bases are shared with TRBD2. Germline V gene sequence: CDR1 SGHRS, CDR2 YFSETQ. The CDR3 is made up of 16 amino acids. V was pared by 4 bases and J by 2 bases, with 10 bases of the junction left unmatched. This chain's CDR3 is CASSPMGSGIQETQYF. CDR3 DNA: TGCGCCAGCAGCCCGATGGGTAGCGGGATACAAGAGACCCAGTACTTC. Full variable domain (rest looked up from reference TRBV5-1 and TRBJ2-5): KAGVTQTPRYLIKTRGQQVTLSCSPISGHRSVSWYQQTPGQGLQFLFEYFSETQRNKGNFPGRFSGRQFSNSRSEMNVSTLELGDSALYLCASSPMGSGIQETQYFGPGTRLLVL.

The V call is TRBV27, the J call TRBJ2-7; the D call may be TRBD1 or TRBD2 (6 bases each). The length of the CDR3 is 15 residues. Per germline, CDR1 MNHEY and CDR2 SMNVEV (reference sequence). V lost 0 bases to trimming and J lost 5 bases, with 14 bases between them. CDR3 DNA: TGTGCCAGCAGTTTATCGGGGGGCAGGAGCCACGAGCAGTACTTC. This sequence encodes CASSLSGGRSHEQYF.

The rearrangement links TRBV30 to TRBJ1-2; D is uncertain. Trimming shortened V by 3 bases and J by 4 bases, and 15 bases separated the two germline ends. The CDR3 sequence is 14 residues long. The germline V gene encodes CDR1 GTSNPN and CDR2 SVGIG (reference sequence). CDR3 DNA: TGTGCCTGGAGCCAGAGCGGGGTAGGCTATGGCTACACCTTC. It codes for CAWSQSGVGYGYTF.

The chain is built from TRBV28 and TRBJ2-6, with TRBD1 matching over 9 bases. Germline CDR1 MDHEN, CDR2 SYDVKM. The CDR3 runs 18 residues. V lost 6 bases to trimming and J lost 0 bases; unmatched junction nucleotides: 9. The CDR3 sequence is CASSQVGQGSSGANVLTF. The CDR3 nucleotides read TGTGCCAGCAGCCAAGTGGGACAGGGATCCTCTGGGGCCAACGTCCTGACTTTC.

This clone was recorded a few times. V gene TRBV5-4 combines with J gene TRBJ1-6, with 9 bases fitting TRBD1. The CDR3 sequence is 14 residues long. Looked up from germline, CDR1 is SGHNT and CDR2 is YYREEE (reference sequence). The ends lost 3 bases at V and 7 bases at J; junction bases unmatched: 2. The CDR3 loop reads CASSSGQGNSPLHF. In DNA form, the CDR3 reads TGTGCCAGCAGCTCCGGACAGGGGAATTCACCCCTCCACTTT. Supplemented by reference TRBV5-4 and TRBJ1-6, the full variable domain reads ETGVTQSPTHLIKTRGQQVTLRCSSQSGHNTVSWYQQALGQGPQFIFQYYREEENGRGNFPPRFSGLQFPNYSSELNVNALELDDSALYLCASSSGQGNSPLHFGNGTRLTVT.

The chain has TRBV7-8 and TRBJ2-1, with no clear D. Trimming removed 3 bases from V and 6 bases from J, with 18 bases in between. Per the germline V gene, CDR1 is SGHVS and CDR2 is FQNEAQ. The CDR3 has 16 amino acids. CDR3: CASSLDATPQANEQFF. In nucleotides, the CDR3 is TGTGCCAGCAGCTTGGATGCGACCCCCCAAGCCAATGAGCAGTTCTTC.

This clone was found once. The J gene is TRBJ2-1, the V gene TRBV5-1; 9 positions match TRBD2. Germline V gene lookup returns CDR1 SGHRS and CDR2 YFSETQ. CDR3 size: 18 residues. V was pared by 4 bases and J by 9 bases, with 20 bases of the junction left unmatched. The CDR3 region has the DNA TGCGCCAGCAGCGAGGGACTTAGGCCTAGCGGGGCTTCCAGTGAGCAGTTCTTC. Translating it yields CASSEGLRPSGASSEQFF.

The chain carries TRBV28 and TRBJ2-3; possibly TRBD2 for D (5 bases). The CDR3 sequence is 14 residues long. Trimming took 8 bases from V and 2 from J, leaving 14 bases between them. Germline CDR1 is MDHEN and CDR2 is SYDVKM. CDR3 protein: CASSLTRDTDTQYF. The CDR3 nucleotides read TGTGCCAGCTCGTTAACTAGAGACACAGATACGCAGTATTTT.

The chain employs TRBV19 and TRBJ2-1; 10 bases agree with TRBD1. CDR3 length: 16 residues. Germline V gene lookup returns CDR1 LNHDA and CDR2 SQIVND (reference sequence). After removal of 4 bases from V and 5 bases from J, the junction contained 8 bases not matched to a gene. CDR3 sequence reads: CASSTPGTGVHNEQFF. In DNA form, the CDR3 reads TGTGCCAGTAGTACCCCCGGGACAGGGGTGCACAATGAGCAGTTCTTC.

As for this clone: A read error may account for a junction end that differs from germline. J is TRBJ2-7 and V is TRBV7-2, with 8 bases lining up with TRBD2. The CDR3 loop spans 11 amino acids. Germline lookup yields CDR1 SGHTA and CDR2 FQGNSA. The CDR3 sequence: CASSSGLVPHF. Written as DNA, the CDR3 is TGTGCCAGCAGCTCGGGACTAGTCCCCCACTTC. Together with reference TRBV7-2 and TRBJ2-7, the CDR3 gives the full variable domain: GAGVSQSPSNKVTEKGKDVELRCDPISGHTALYWYRQSLGQGLEFLIYFQGNSAPDKSGLPSDRFSAERTGGSVSTLTIQRTQQEDSAVYLCASSSGLVPHFGPGTRLTVT.

The chain couples TRBV10-3 to TRBJ1-5; D might be TRBD1 (6 bases). The V gene's germline CDR1 is ENHRY and CDR2 SYGVKD. V was pared by 8 bases and J by 6 bases, with 17 bases between. This CDR3 has 14 residues. CDR3 sequence reads: CAISPGGALQPQHF. The CDR3 coding sequence is TGTGCCATCTCTCCGGGGGGGGCCCTTCAGCCCCAGCATTTT.

In DNA, the CDR3 is TGTGCCAGCAGCTCTGGGGGGGGCGGGAATTCACCCCTCCACTTT. Its protein product is CASSSGGGGNSPLHF. J is TRBJ1-6 and V is TRBV5-4, with a tentative D call TRBD1 (6 bases). Germline values: CDR1 SGHNT, CDR2 YYREEE (reference sequence). Trimming took 3 bases from V and 7 from J, leaving 14 bases between them. The CDR3 length is 15 residues.

This clone was detected only a few times. V gene TRBV11-3 combines with J gene TRBJ2-1; 8 nucleotides align to TRBD2. The CDR3 runs 15 residues. Germline CDR1 reads SGHNT; CDR2 reads YENEEA. V shed 6 bases, J shed 8 bases, and the junction held 12 bases outside the gene matches. CDR3 loop: CASSLTGRDWDEQFF. The CDR3, as DNA: TGTGCCAGCAGTCTCACCGGGAGGGATTGGGATGAGCAGTTCTTC.

V is TRBV27 and J is TRBJ1-1; D not certain. Trimming removed 6 bases at V and 0 bases at J, with 11 bases between. The CDR3 length is 14 residues. Germline CDR1 reads MNHEY; CDR2 reads SMNVEV (reference sequence). The CDR3 spells CASSMTLMNTEAFF. CDR3 nucleotide sequence: TGTGCCAGCAGCATGACACTTATGAACACTGAAGCTTTCTTT.

This clone was seen a few times. The chain carries TRBV19 and TRBJ2-7; D may be TRBD2 (7 bases). Germline CDR1 LNHDA, CDR2 SQIVND (reference sequence). Trimming cost V 6 bases and J 6 bases, with 21 bases left between them. The CDR3 is made up of 15 amino acids. Here the CDR3 DNA reads TGTGCCAGTAGCCCCGGGGGGTCCCGAGGGGGCGAGCAGTACTTC. It translates to CASSPGGSRGGEQYF.

J is TRBJ2-7 and V is TRBV21-1; no check of the table's D call, TRBD2, against the DNA was made. TRBV21-1 is assigned pseudogene status. The CDR3 covers 20 residues. The CDR3 DNA reads TGTGCCAGCAGTTTCAAGGACAGGGGGCTAGCGGGAGTAGGGTCTAGGGAGCAGTACTTC. Translating gives CASSFKDRGLAGVGSREQYF.

The rearrangement links TRBV6-6 to TRBJ2-7, with TRBD1 matching over 9 bases. V was clipped by 6 bases and J by 6 bases; unmatched bases: 12. Germline V CDR1 and CDR2: MNHNY, SVGAGI (reference sequence). The CDR3 covers 15 residues. CDR3 region: CASRSRDRALGEQYF. Here the CDR3 DNA reads TGTGCCAGCAGATCCCGGGACAGGGCCCTCGGCGAGCAGTACTTC.

J is TRBJ1-6 and V is TRBV7-8; no reliable D call. The CDR3 runs to 15 residues. Trimming took off 2 bases at V and 9 bases at J, with 14 bases between the two ends. Germline CDR1 SGHVS, CDR2 FQNEAQ. CDR3 coding DNA: TGTGCCAGCAGCTTATACGGGAGGGAGATTTCACCCCTCCACTTT. Protein sequence: CASSLYGREISPLHF.

The V gene is TRBV27, the J gene TRBJ2-4, with 10 positions matching TRBD1. The CDR3 has 14 residues. CDR1 MNHEY and CDR2 SMNVEV come from the germline V gene (reference sequence). Trimming at V came to 6 bases and at J to 8 bases, leaving 7 bases not matched to a gene. Here the CDR3 DNA reads TGTGCCAGCAGCCGGGACAGGGGCGCCTACATTCAGTACTTC. This gives the protein CASSRDRGAYIQYF.